The text below deals with one T cell receptor (beta chain). What it binds is unknown. Using RNA template, CDR3s of TCR alpha and beta were amplified with iRepertoire arm-PCR. Tissue mRNA or PBMC total RNA, roughly 85-450 ng, went into one-step reverse transcription and amplification. TCRdb reprocessed the multiplex PCR reads with MiXCR, giving one entry per CDR3 protein. Of about 3,200 distinct CDR3 sequences in the sample, roughly a sixth were seen once. This sample is drawn from a study of glioma-infiltrating T cells. Study-level results: CDR3 overlap between tissue and blood was very small. Above-expected tissue-blood divergence occurred in all gliomas, most in low-grade ones.

Sequenced sample: glioma tissue, nonneoplastic brain tissue, or PBMCs (not recorded which). The clonotype comes from a human donor with low-grade glioma or glioblastoma, undergoing nonglioma brain surgery, or in good health (not recorded which).

The CDR3 DNA sequence: TGTGCCAGCGGCCCATGGGAGCAGATGCTGAGCTCCTATAATTCACCCCTCCACTTT. Amino acids: CASGPWEQMLSSYNSPLHF. The chain has TRBV6-6 and TRBJ1-6; D gene uncertain. This CDR3 has 19 residues. V was trimmed by 8 bases and J by 0 bases, leaving 23 bases between them. The germline V gene encodes CDR1 MNHNY and CDR2 SVGAGI (reference sequence).